The 4 T cell receptor beta chains given below trace back to one sample, sequenced in a study of cytomegalovirus exposure and HLA in healthy donors. PCR amplification relied on 60 Vbeta primers (plus 13 Jbeta primers). Only in-frame clones appear in the TCRdb table, and some are missing; sequencing was by immunoSEQ multiplex PCR. This sample has roughly 120,000 clones, with around 77% found just once. The sequencing input was PBMCs. The receptors stem from a man between 18 and 29 years old in good health and CMV-seropositive.

J is TRBJ1-1 and V is TRBV4-1; D remains ambiguous. Trimming stripped 0 bases from V and 5 bases from J, with 13 bases between. The CDR3 loop spans 15 amino acids. Germline V gives CDR1 MGHRA, CDR2 YSYEKL. The CDR3 sequence is CASSQDTGVETEAFF. The CDR3 coding sequence is TGCGCCAGCAGCCAAGACACCGGGGTGGAGACTGAAGCTTTCTTT.

The V call is TRBV6-4, the J call TRBJ2-3; TRBD2 aligns across 10 bases. This CDR3 comprises 15 residues. J gave up 2 bases and V 3 bases, and 2 bases lay outside the gene matches. Germline CDR1 reads MRHNA; CDR2 reads SNTAGT. The CDR3 sequence is CASSESGGATDTQYF. DNA of the CDR3: TGTGCCAGCAGTGAAAGCGGGGGGGCCACAGATACGCAGTATTTT.

This clone has just a few counts. This CDR3 is also generated by other DNA sequences in the sample. The chain links TRBV7-9 to TRBJ1-1; 7 bases agree with TRBD1. The trim removed 0 bases at V and 5 bases at J, leaving 6 bases unmatched. CDR3 length equals 15 residues. CDR1 is SEHNR, CDR2 FQNEAQ, per germline (reference sequence). This CDR3 is CASSLAEGARTEAFF. The CDR3 DNA is TGTGCCAGCAGCTTAGCGGAGGGGGCGCGAACTGAAGCTTTCTTT.

This clone has a handful of counts. The gene calls are TRBV7-2 and TRBJ1-4, with no clear D. This CDR3 is 17 amino acids long. Looked up from germline, CDR1 is SGHTA and CDR2 is FQGNSA. Deletions cut 5 bases from V and 0 bases from J, with 16 bases between. This chain's CDR3 is CASSPWADYATNEKLFF. In DNA form, the CDR3 reads TGTGCCAGCAGCCCGTGGGCAGATTACGCAACTAATGAAAAACTGTTTTTT.